This TCR beta chain originates from a study of blood T cell repertoires in COVID-19. Germline V CDR1 and CDR2: SGHRS, YFSETQ. CDR3 length: 15 amino acids. V gave up 0 bases and J gave up 10 bases, with 19 bases separating them. Measured with immunoSEQ multiplex PCR; TCRdb has only the in-frame clones, and not every one. Here the sample spans some 120,000 clones, 85% being singletons. The specimen was peripheral blood. The chain employs TRBV5-1 and TRBJ1-1; no reliable D call. This receptor was taken from a woman older than 75 with acute or convalescent COVID-19. The CDR3, as DNA: TGCGCCAGCAGCTTGGATCCTTCCGGGGTGTCCGTAGCTTTCTTT. It yields the protein CASSLDPSGVSVAFF.